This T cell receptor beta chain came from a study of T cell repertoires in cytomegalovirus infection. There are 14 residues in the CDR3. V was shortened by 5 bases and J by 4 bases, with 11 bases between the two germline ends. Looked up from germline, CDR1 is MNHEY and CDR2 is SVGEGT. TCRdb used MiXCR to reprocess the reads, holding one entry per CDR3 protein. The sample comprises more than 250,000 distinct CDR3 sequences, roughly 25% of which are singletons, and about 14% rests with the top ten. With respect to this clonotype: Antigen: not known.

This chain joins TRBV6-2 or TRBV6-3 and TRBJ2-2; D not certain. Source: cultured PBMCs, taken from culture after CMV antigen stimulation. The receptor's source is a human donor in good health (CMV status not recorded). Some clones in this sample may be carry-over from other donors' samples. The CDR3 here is CASSPIQTTGELFF. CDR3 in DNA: TGTGCCAGCAGTCCGATTCAAACCACCGGGGAGCTGTTTTTT.